The 29 T cell receptor beta chains listed next were all sequenced from one sample in a study of T cells in Graves' hyperthyroidism and ophthalmopathy. Researchers took RNA transcripts and amplified the TCR beta CDR3 regions from them. Using the HTBI primer set, a first-round RT-PCR was run on the TCR CDR3. One entry per CDR3 protein, called by TCRdb with MiXCR from the multiplex PCR reads. In the table there are hundreds of thousands of distinct CDR3 sequences, around 14% of which are singletons. The sequencing input was blood. These receptors all come from a woman in her twenties or thirties with Graves' hyperthyroidism that later progressed to Graves' ophthalmopathy.

The J gene is TRBJ1-2, the V gene TRBV14; D is possibly TRBD1 (5 bases). The germline V and J ends were trimmed by 4 bases and 3 bases, with 18 bases remaining between them. This CDR3 has 16 residues. The germline V gene has CDR1 SGHDN and CDR2 FVKESK. This CDR3 reads CASSPRGGTRDYGYTF. CDR3 in DNA: TGTGCCAGCAGCCCCCGGGGAGGGACTCGCGACTATGGCTACACCTTC.

V usage is TRBV7-9 and J usage is TRBJ2-2; D ambiguous. This CDR3 spans 17 amino acids. CDR1 and CDR2 from the germline V gene are SEHNR and FQNEAQ (reference sequence). Trimming removed 0 bases at V and 4 bases at J, with 15 bases between. The CDR3 DNA reads TGTGCCAGCAGCTTAGCGCAAGGAACCCTAGGCACCGGGGAGCTGTTTTTT. Its translation is CASSLAQGTLGTGELFF.

This clonotype was detected ten times or more. The genes are TRBV28 and TRBJ2-7; 7 nucleotides align to TRBD1. This CDR3 comprises 14 residues. The trim removed 6 bases at V and 0 bases at J, leaving 5 bases unmatched. Germline CDR1 is MDHEN and CDR2 is SYDVKM. The CDR3 loop reads CASSPQGHSYEQYF. The CDR3 nucleotides are TGTGCCAGCAGCCCACAGGGGCACTCCTACGAGCAGTACTTC.

At least ten counts were recorded for this clonotype. This chain uses TRBV5-8 with TRBJ2-1; a weak D match, TRBD2 (6 bases). The CDR3 extends over 14 amino acids. Per the germline V gene, CDR1 is SGHTS and CDR2 is YDEGEE. Trimming cost V 1 base and J 10 bases, with 15 bases left between them. For the CDR3, the DNA is TGTGCCAGCAGCTTGATGTCTAGCGTCGGCGAGCAGTTCTTC. It specifies CASSLMSSVGEQFF.

This clonotype appeared a few times. The CDR3 DNA is TGTGCCTGGAGTTGGGCGGGGGGAGACAATGAGCAGTTCTTC. This encodes CAWSWAGGDNEQFF. The V call is TRBV30, the J call TRBJ2-1, with 8 positions matching TRBD2. The CDR3 spans 14 residues. Germline lookup yields CDR1 GTSNPN and CDR2 SVGIG (reference sequence). Germline trimming cut 2 bases from V and 5 bases from J; bases unmatched to any gene: 5.

This clonotype was recorded many times. This chain links TRBV12-3 or TRBV12-4 with TRBJ1-1; the D gene is possibly TRBD1 (5 bases). The CDR3 consists of 16 residues. The V gene lost 3 bases and the J gene lost 1 base, with 15 bases spanning the gap. The CDR3 reads CASSFYLGEGNTEAFF. The CDR3 DNA reads as TGTGCCAGCAGTTTTTATCTAGGGGAGGGGAACACTGAAGCTTTCTTT.

Many counts were recorded for this clonotype. This rearrangement joins TRBV6-1 to TRBJ2-3; D tentatively reads TRBD1 or TRBD2 (6 bases each). The CDR3 has 17 residues. CDR1 MNHNS and CDR2 SASEGT come from the germline V gene. Trimming shortened V by 6 bases and J by 0 bases, and 19 bases separated the two germline ends. The CDR3 loop is CASSSWNREESTDTQYF. The DNA of the CDR3 is TGTGCCAGCAGCTCATGGAACAGGGAGGAGAGCACAGATACGCAGTATTTT.

Many counts were recorded for this clonotype. The V call is TRBV19, the J call TRBJ2-1; 10 bases line up with TRBD1. With 10 bases clipped from V and 9 bases from J, the junction kept 6 bases outside the gene matches. The CDR3 has 12 residues. Germline CDR1 LNHDA, CDR2 SQIVND (reference sequence). CDR3 DNA: TGTGCCACCCGGACAGGGGGTAGTGAGCAGTTCTTC. Translated: CATRTGGSEQFF. Combining the CDR3 with reference TRBV19 and TRBJ2-1 gives the whole variable domain DGGITQSPKYLFRKEGQNVTLSCEQNLNHDAMYWYRQDPGQGLRLIYYSQIVNDFQKGDIAEGYSVSREKKESFPLTVTSAQKNPTAFYLCATRTGGSEQFFGPGTRLTVL.

This clonotype was seen a handful of times. The chain has TRBV5-4 and TRBJ2-2; 7 bases match TRBD2. The germline CDR1 and CDR2 sequences are SGHNT and YYREEE (reference sequence). V shed 4 bases and J 5 bases; nucleotides not matched to a gene: 11. This CDR3 contains 16 residues. This CDR3 is CASSQINRGETGELFF. CDR3 coding DNA: TGTGCCAGCAGCCAAATAAACCGGGGGGAGACCGGGGAGCTGTTTTTT.

This clonotype has more than one count but fewer than ten. The gene calls are TRBV3-1 and TRBJ2-3; D not certain. Trimming left V 0 bases short and J 0 bases short, with 4 bases between. The germline CDR1 and CDR2 sequences are LGHDT and YNNKEL (reference sequence). CDR3 length: 14 amino acids. Written as DNA, the CDR3 is TGTGCCAGCAGCCAAGATACCAGCACAGATACGCAGTATTTT. Translated: CASSQDTSTDTQYF.

This clonotype was observed many times. The CDR3 loop is CASAHGQLNTEAFF. The CDR3, as DNA: TGTGCTAGTGCCCACGGACAGCTGAACACTGAAGCTTTCTTT. The V and J genes are TRBV12-5 and TRBJ1-1; D is perhaps TRBD1 (6 bases). The germline V gene has CDR1 LGHNT and CDR2 FRNRAP. Trimming removed 7 bases at V and 0 bases at J, with 12 bases between. There are 14 residues in the CDR3.

This clonotype showed up just a few times. This rearrangement joins TRBV6-5 to TRBJ1-2, with TRBD1 as a possible D gene (6 bases). CDR1 and CDR2 from the germline V gene are MNHEY and SVGAGI. V lost 2 bases and J lost 0, with 13 bases in between. This CDR3 region has 16 residues. The CDR3 protein is CASSYRGEGANYGYTF. The DNA for the CDR3 is TGTGCCAGCAGTTACCGTGGGGAGGGGGCTAACTATGGCTACACCTTC.

This clonotype was found many times. CDR3 DNA: TGTGCCAGCAGTCCCCAACGGGACTATGGCTACACCTTC. This encodes CASSPQRDYGYTF. The rearrangement joins TRBV28 to TRBJ1-2; D ambiguous. CDR3 length: 13 residues. V was shortened by 5 bases and J by 3 bases, with 10 bases between the two germline ends. The V gene's germline CDR1 is MDHEN and CDR2 SYDVKM.

This clonotype was counted many times. V usage is TRBV24-1 and J usage is TRBJ2-7, with D perhaps TRBD2 (6 bases). This CDR3 is built from 12 residues. Trimming took off 9 bases at V and 0 bases at J, with 8 bases between the two ends. Germline CDR1 is KGHDR and CDR2 is SFDVKD. This CDR3 is CATASDSYEQYF. In nucleotides, the CDR3 is TGTGCCACCGCTAGCGACTCCTACGAGCAGTACTTC.

This clonotype has ten or more counts. J is TRBJ2-2 and V is TRBV7-9, with D maybe TRBD2 (6 bases). This CDR3 has 17 amino acids. The V end was cut by 5 bases, the J end by 1 base, with 17 bases between. The germline V gene encodes CDR1 SEHNR and CDR2 FQNEAQ (reference sequence). CDR3 DNA sequence: TGTGCCAGCAGCCCCTCGATGACTAGGAAGAACACCGGGGAGCTGTTTTTT. Translation: CASSPSMTRKNTGELFF. Looking up the rest from reference TRBV7-9 and TRBJ2-2 gives the full variable domain: DTGVSQNPRHKITKRGQNVTFRCDPISEHNRLYWYRQTLGQGPEFLTYFQNEAQLEKSRLLSDRFSAERPKGSFSTLEIQRTEQGDSAMYLCASSPSMTRKNTGELFFGEGSRLTVL.

The V gene is TRBV27, the J gene TRBJ2-5, with no clear D. The V gene lost 6 bases and the J gene lost 4 bases, with 15 bases spanning the gap. This CDR3 contains 14 residues. Looked up from germline, CDR1 is MNHEY and CDR2 is SMNVEV (reference sequence). CDR3: CASSPRSPSETQYF. CDR3 bases: TGTGCCAGCAGCCCTAGATCCCCCTCAGAGACCCAGTACTTC.

This clonotype was seen a handful of times. The chain uses TRBV3-1 and TRBJ2-2, with 9 bases matching TRBD1. V gave up 4 bases and J gave up 6 bases; unmatched junction bases: 9. The CDR3 contains 16 residues. Germline V gene data show CDR1 as LGHDT and CDR2 as YNNKEL (reference sequence). The CDR3 is CASSPPGTGSSGELFF. CDR3 DNA: TGTGCCAGCAGCCCACCCGGGACAGGGAGCTCCGGGGAGCTGTTTTTT.

This clonotype has at least ten counts. The rearrangement joins TRBV12-3 or TRBV12-4 to TRBJ1-2; 10 bases are shared with TRBD1. The CDR3 length is 15 residues. The V segment lost 8 bases and the J segment 8 bases; nucleotides outside the gene matches: 14. DNA for the CDR3: TGTGCCAGCGATAGATCGGGACAGGGGATTCGGGGCTACACCTTC. Protein product: CASDRSGQGIRGYTF.

This clonotype was recorded at least ten times. V gene TRBV5-1 combines with J gene TRBJ1-2; D not resolved. Germline V gene sequence: CDR1 SGHRS, CDR2 YFSETQ. V was cut by 4 bases and J by 2 bases, with 12 bases left in between. The CDR3 has 14 amino acids. CDR3 residues: CASSTSDGNYGYTF. For the CDR3, the DNA is TGCGCCAGCAGCACATCGGACGGGAACTATGGCTACACCTTC.

This clonotype was seen ten or more times. The chain is built from TRBV6-2 or TRBV6-3 and TRBJ1-1, with 7 bases fitting TRBD1. The trim removed 5 bases at V and 7 bases at J, leaving 10 bases unmatched. The CDR3 contains 14 residues. Germline CDR1 reads MNHEY; CDR2 reads SVGEGT. The CDR3 region is CASSGDRVEGEAFF. The CDR3 nucleotides read TGTGCCAGCAGTGGAGACAGGGTCGAGGGTGAAGCTTTCTTT.

This clonotype was seen many times. The rearrangement uses TRBV28 and TRBJ1-1; D call uncertain. Per germline, CDR1 MDHEN and CDR2 SYDVKM. Trimming removed 5 bases at V and 0 bases at J, with 19 bases between. The CDR3 length is 17 residues. CDR3 in DNA: TGTGCCAGCAGTATGAGAGGTTGGGTGGGATTGAACACTGAAGCTTTCTTT. Its protein product is CASSMRGWVGLNTEAFF.

The J gene is TRBJ2-1, the V gene TRBV20-1, with TRBD2 identical over 9 bases. Looked up from germline, CDR1 is DFQATT and CDR2 is SNEGSKA (reference sequence). CDR3 size: 14 residues. Trimming took 1 base from V and 7 from J; bases not matched to a gene: 5. CDR3 DNA sequence: TGCAGTGCTAGAGTGTCTAGCGGGGTTAATGAGCAGTTCTTC. It is translated as CSARVSSGVNEQFF.

The CDR3 DNA follows: TGTGCCACCAGAGACAGGGTGGCGAACAATGAGCAGTTCTTC. It encodes CATRDRVANNEQFF. V and J are TRBV15 and TRBJ2-1, with 7 bases identical to TRBD1. J was trimmed by 5 bases and V by 6 bases; bases with no gene match: 7. The CDR3 length is 14 residues. The germline V gene encodes CDR1 LNHNV and CDR2 YYDKDF (reference sequence). Based on the CDR3 plus reference TRBV15 and TRBJ2-1, the full variable domain is DAMVIQNPRYQVTQFGKPVTLSCSQTLNHNVMYWYQQKSSQAPKLLFHYYDKDFNNEADTPDNFQSRRPNTSFCFLDIRSPGLGDTAMYLCATRDRVANNEQFFGPGTRLTVL.

This clonotype came up a few times. The chain carries TRBV24-1 and TRBJ1-5; D remains unclear. Germline V CDR1 and CDR2: KGHDR, SFDVKD. Trimming stripped 3 bases from V and 6 bases from J, with 8 bases between. CDR3 length: 13 residues. The CDR3 reads CATSDRVSQPQHF. CDR3 in DNA: TGTGCCACCAGTGATAGGGTGAGTCAGCCCCAGCATTTT.

This clonotype has at least ten counts. This chain connects TRBV28 to TRBJ2-5, with 8 bases fitting TRBD1. The length of the CDR3 is 15 residues. In germline, CDR1 is MDHEN, CDR2 SYDVKM. The junction had 5 bases not matched to a gene; V was cut back by 2 bases and J by 3 bases. The CDR3 reads CASSLMDRDEETQYF. In nucleotides, the CDR3 is TGTGCCAGCAGTTTAATGGACAGGGATGAAGAGACCCAGTACTTC.

The sample holds a few counts of this clonotype. The chain links TRBV6-1 to TRBJ1-5; D might be TRBD1 (6 bases). Germline CDR1 and CDR2: MNHNS and SASEGT. V dropped 1 base and J dropped 7 bases, with 8 bases sitting between them. CDR3 length: 13 amino acids. Here the CDR3 DNA reads TGTGCCAGCAGTGAAGAGGGGGAGCAGCCCCAGCATTTT. This codes for CASSEEGEQPQHF.

This clonotype was observed a single time. The rearrangement joins TRBV16 to TRBJ2-1; D perhaps matches TRBD1 (5 bases). V was clipped by 0 bases and J by 5 bases, with 8 bases between them. Looked up from germline, CDR1 is KGHSY and CDR2 is FQNENV. CDR3 size: 14 residues. The CDR3 is CASSQSTDNNEQFF. In DNA form, the CDR3 reads TGTGCCAGCAGCCAATCGACAGATAACAATGAGCAGTTCTTC.

Only a few counts were recorded for this clonotype. Because the CDR3 is missing its conserved closing phenylalanine or tryptophan, this is likely a read error. This chain joins TRBV25-1 and TRBJ2-1, with D possibly matching TRBD2 (6 bases). V was clipped by 8 bases and J by 6 bases, with 14 bases between them. Germline CDR1 is MGHDK and CDR2 is SYGVNS. This CDR3 contains 13 residues. CDR3 sequence (DNA): TGTGCCAGCTATGTCCGGGAGCGCAATGAGCAGTTCCTC. Translated, it gives CASYVRERNEQFL.

The rearrangement joins TRBV5-1 to TRBJ2-5, with D possibly matching TRBD2 (5 bases). Trimming removed 6 bases from V and 1 base from J, with 13 bases in between. This CDR3 contains 14 residues. CDR1 and CDR2 from the germline V gene are SGHRS and YFSETQ. The DNA for the CDR3 is TGCGCCAGCATCTTAGGGAGAGGCCAAGAGACCCAGTACTTC. This gives the protein CASILGRGQETQYF.